These T cell receptor beta chains were read from a single sample in a study of neurological immune-mediated disorders. Each CDR3 protein gets one entry after TCRdb re-called the 5' RACE reads with MiXCR. The table includes roughly 36,000 distinct CDR3 sequences, approximately 7.2% detected once. Specimen: CD4+ T cells from blood. Source of these receptors: a man aged 50 to 60 in good health. The CDR3 runs from the conserved cysteine through the conserved F or W. A D gene is named only where the DNA matches it firmly. Clone sizes are given selectively: once, few, many, or a class where the clone is expanded.

V: TRBV20-1
size: many
J: TRBJ2-3
D: NA
DNA: TGCAGTGCTAGAGATGTATCCGGGAGAGGCACAGATACGCAGTATTTT
CDR3: CSARDVSGRGTDTQYF

V: TRBV5-6
size: once
J: TRBJ1-5
D: NA
DNA: NA
CDR3: CASSFYICSASGDSNQPQHF

V: TRBV7-2
size: many
J: TRBJ1-1
D: TRBD1
DNA: TGTGCCAGCAGCTGGACGACAGGGTTGAACACTGAAGCTTTCTTT
CDR3: CASSWTTGLNTEAFF

V: TRBV27
size: many
J: TRBJ1-2
D: NA
DNA: TGTGCCAGCGGTGGGACACTCTATGGCTACACCTTC
CDR3: CASGGTLYGYTF

V: TRBV9
size: many
J: TRBJ2-5
D: NA
DNA: TGTGCCAGCAGCGTAGGTGGGGTTCTGGAGACCCAGTACTTC
CDR3: CASSVGGVLETQYF

V: TRBV6-5
size: many
J: TRBJ2-7
D: NA
DNA: TGTGCCAGCAGTTACTCGGATTTCGGGGACAACTCCTACGAGCAGTACTTC
CDR3: CASSYSDFGDNSYEQYF

V: TRBV5-1
size: NA
J: TRBJ2-7
D: NA
DNA: TGCGCCAGCAGCTTGGAGGCGGGGTCCTCCTACGAGCAGTACTTC
CDR3: CASSLEAGSSYEQYF

V: TRBV5-1
size: many
J: TRBJ2-5
D: NA
DNA: TGCGCCAGCAGCTCGGGGATGGGGGAGACCCAGTACTTC
CDR3: CASSSGMGETQYF

V: TRBV6-6
size: many
J: TRBJ1-2
D: TRBD1
DNA: TGTGCCAGCAGTCTCTCACAGGGGGCGAACTATGGCTACACCTTC
CDR3: CASSLSQGANYGYTF

V: TRBV6-2/TRBV6-3
size: many
J: TRBJ2-3
D: TRBD2
DNA: TGTGCCAGCAGCTTGACTAGCGGGAGGGCTGATACGCAGTATTTT
CDR3: CASSLTSGRADTQYF

V: TRBV20-1
size: many
J: TRBJ2-5
D: NA
DNA: TGCAGTGCTACTGGCCCCCTTAGTAGCACCCAAGAGACCCAGTACTTC
CDR3: CSATGPLSSTQETQYF